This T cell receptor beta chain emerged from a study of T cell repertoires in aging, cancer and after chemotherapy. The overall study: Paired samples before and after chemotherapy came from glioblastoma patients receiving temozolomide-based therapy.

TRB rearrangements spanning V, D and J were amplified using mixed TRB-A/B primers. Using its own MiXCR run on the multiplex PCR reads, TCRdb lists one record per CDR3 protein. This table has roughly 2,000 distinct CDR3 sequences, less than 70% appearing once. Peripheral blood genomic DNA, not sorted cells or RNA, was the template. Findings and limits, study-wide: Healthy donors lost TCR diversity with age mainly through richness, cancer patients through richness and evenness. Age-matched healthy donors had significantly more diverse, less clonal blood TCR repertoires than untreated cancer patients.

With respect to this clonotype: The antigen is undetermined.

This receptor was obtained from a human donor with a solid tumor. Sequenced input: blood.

CDR3 bases: TGCGCCAGCAGCTTAGAAGGGAGTTCCCAATTTTCCTACGAGCAGTACTTC. This encodes CASSLEGSSQFSYEQYF. The gene calls are TRBV5-1 and TRBJ2-7; a weak D match, TRBD2 (5 bases). The CDR3 loop spans 17 amino acids. Germline V gene sequence: CDR1 SGHRS, CDR2 YFSETQ. V was trimmed by 2 bases and J by 1 base, leaving 19 bases between them.